These 30 T cell receptor beta chains came from one sample sequenced in a study of CD8 T cells in ankylosing spondylitis. Antigens for these TCRs are unknown. The study's findings and limits: Characteristic, it appeared, of ankylosing spondylitis blood was a TCR beta motif of 7 or 8 highly homologous variants.

Each CDR3 protein gets one entry after TCRdb re-called the 5' RACE reads with MiXCR. The sample has just under 550,000 distinct CDR3 sequences, approximately 12% seen once. Source material: blood, either unsorted or a sorted T cell fraction (not recorded which). Receptor source: a male donor with ankylosing spondylitis.

V usage is TRBV7-9 and J usage is TRBJ1-6; 10 bases map to TRBD1. Germline-derived CDR1 and CDR2 are SEHNR and FQNEAQ (reference sequence). This CDR3 spans 14 amino acids. V shed 4 bases, J shed 9 bases, and the junction held 3 bases outside the gene matches. DNA of the CDR3: TGTGCCAGCAGCTCGGGACAGGGGTTTTCACCCCTCCACTTT. This translates into CASSSGQGFSPLHF.

This clonotype has more than one count but fewer than ten. This chain connects TRBV7-9 to TRBJ2-1; D remains ambiguous. The ends were cut back, 1 base at V and 1 base at J, with 14 bases in the middle. This CDR3 spans 17 amino acids. Germline values: CDR1 SEHNR, CDR2 FQNEAQ (reference sequence). In DNA, the CDR3 is TGTGCCAGCAGCTTAGAGAGGCGCGGCCAGTCCTACAATGAGCAGTTCTTC. Protein sequence: CASSLERRGQSYNEQFF.

The chain combines TRBV28 with TRBJ2-3; D is possibly TRBD1 (6 bases). Trimming pared 7 bases from V and 5 bases from J, leaving 13 bases between. Germline loops: CDR1 MDHEN, CDR2 SYDVKM. The CDR3 is 13 amino acids. The CDR3 nucleotides read TGTGCCAGCATGGGACACGGGATAGATACGCAGTATTTT. The encoded protein is CASMGHGIDTQYF.

This chain joins TRBV13 and TRBJ2-7, with D tentatively TRBD2 (6 bases). The CDR3 spans 14 residues. From germline, CDR1 is PRHDT and CDR2 FYEKMQ (reference sequence). Trimming took 4 bases from V and 3 from J, leaving 13 bases between them. The CDR3, as DNA: TGTGCCAGCAGCTCCTGGGGGGTAGTCTACGAGCAGTACTTC. Protein product: CASSSWGVVYEQYF.

This clonotype was counted a few times. The gene calls are TRBV3-1 and TRBJ1-5; no definite D call. V lost 4 bases, J lost 0 bases, and 7 bases lay in between. The CDR3 has 14 amino acids. Germline CDR1 and CDR2: LGHDT and YNNKEL (reference sequence). In DNA, the CDR3 is TGTGCCAGCAGCCCCTATTATAGCAATCAGCCCCAGCATTTT. Amino acids: CASSPYYSNQPQHF.

The chain uses TRBV12-3 or TRBV12-4 and TRBJ1-2; D remains unclear. CDR3 size: 16 residues. Trimming removed 5 bases at V and 5 bases at J, with 21 bases between. For the CDR3, the DNA is TGTGCCAGCAGTCCTAAAGCCCCCCAGAGACTATATGGCTACACCTTC. Encoded protein: CASSPKAPQRLYGYTF.

This chain uses TRBV5-1 with TRBJ2-7, with D possibly TRBD1 on 5 matching bases. Trimming pared 4 bases from V and 3 bases from J, leaving 14 bases between. The CDR3 is 14 amino acids. From germline, CDR1 is SGHRS and CDR2 YFSETQ. CDR3 coding DNA: TGCGCCAGCAGCCTTACACCAGGGAACTACGAGCAGTACGTC. Residues: CASSLTPGNYEQYV.

J is TRBJ1-1 and V is TRBV19; TRBD1 agrees at 7 bases. The V segment lost 4 bases and the J segment 6 bases; nucleotides outside the gene matches: 11. CDR1 is LNHDA, CDR2 SQIVND, per germline (reference sequence). The length of the CDR3 is 15 residues. The CDR3 loop is CASSTLAGGDSEAFF. CDR3 bases: TGTGCCAGTAGTACCCTCGCAGGGGGTGACTCTGAAGCTTTCTTT.

The chain couples TRBV6-1 to TRBJ1-2; D not resolved. This CDR3 has 15 amino acids. Germline lookup yields CDR1 MNHNS and CDR2 SASEGT. Between the trimmed V and J ends, which lost 7 bases and 3 bases, there was a span of 18 bases. CDR3 loop: CASTASRPGYYGYTF. The CDR3 DNA is TGTGCCAGCACCGCCTCGCGGCCGGGGTACTATGGCTACACCTTC.

This clonotype was seen a handful of times. The chain employs TRBV24-1 and TRBJ2-3, with a tentative D call TRBD1 (6 bases). The CDR3 extends over 13 amino acids. Germline V gives CDR1 KGHDR, CDR2 SFDVKD. V was shortened by 7 bases and J by 2 bases, with 9 bases between the two germline ends. The CDR3 nucleotides read TGTGCCACCAGGGACAGAGACACAGATACGCAGTATTTT. Its protein product is CATRDRDTDTQYF.

The chain couples TRBV7-2 to TRBJ1-1; no clear D. Trimming took off 5 bases at V and 3 bases at J, with 16 bases between the two ends. The CDR3 totals 15 residues. Germline-derived CDR1 and CDR2 are SGHTA and FQGNSA. As DNA, the CDR3 is TGTGCCAGCAGCGTAGACCTGGGCGGGGACACTGAAGCTTTCTTT. Encoded protein: CASSVDLGGDTEAFF.

The chain combines TRBV5-6 with TRBJ2-5; TRBD1 agrees at 7 bases. CDR3 length: 15 residues. V gave up 4 bases and J gave up 3 bases; unmatched junction bases: 9. From germline, CDR1 is SGHDT and CDR2 YYEEEE. In DNA, the CDR3 is TGTGCCAGCAGCCAAACCGGGACAGCGAAAGAGACCCAGTACTTC. Protein product: CASSQTGTAKETQYF.

This clonotype occurred a few times. The chain has TRBV7-9 and TRBJ2-7; D perhaps matches TRBD1 (6 bases). This CDR3 region has 14 residues. CDR1 is SEHNR, CDR2 FQNEAQ, per germline (reference sequence). Trimming took off 3 bases at V and 12 bases at J, with 21 bases between the two ends. The CDR3: CASSFSDSGVLAYF. The DNA of the CDR3 is TGTGCCAGCAGCTTCTCGGACAGTGGAGTGCTGGCGTACTTC.

The table lists this clonotype with a few counts. The V call is TRBV5-1, the J call TRBJ1-4; D not certain. The V gene's germline CDR1 is SGHRS and CDR2 YFSETQ. V shed 4 bases and J shed 6 bases, with 19 bases lying between them. There are 16 residues in the CDR3. CDR3 residues: CASSPTAQKLDEKLFF. The CDR3 DNA is TGCGCCAGCAGCCCTACCGCACAGAAACTGGATGAAAAACTGTTTTTT.

In this sample, this clonotype turned up a few times. The chain carries TRBV6-1 and TRBJ1-6, with D tentatively TRBD1 (5 bases). The germline V gene has CDR1 MNHNS and CDR2 SASEGT. The CDR3 loop spans 15 amino acids. The ends were cut back, 5 bases at V and 9 bases at J, with 17 bases in the middle. In DNA, the CDR3 is TGTGCCAGCAGTCCGACTGGGGGGGTAGGTTCACCCCTCCACTTT. It yields the protein CASSPTGGVGSPLHF.

This clonotype occurred many times. The chain couples TRBV12-3 or TRBV12-4 to TRBJ2-7; TRBD2 is a possible D gene (6 bases). The CDR3 length is 14 residues. The V end was cut by 4 bases, the J end by 4 bases, with 14 bases between. The CDR3 reads CASSSRESRYEQYF. In DNA form, the CDR3 reads TGTGCCAGCAGTTCTCGGGAGTCACGATACGAGCAGTACTTC.

The chain combines TRBV5-6 with TRBJ2-5, with 9 bases identical to TRBD2. Germline assignment: CDR1 SGHDT and CDR2 YYEEEE. V shed 1 base and J 1 base; nucleotides not matched to a gene: 8. The CDR3 length is 17 residues. The CDR3 region has the DNA TGTGCCAGCAGCTTGTATGGTCAGACTAGCGGCCAAGAGACCCAGTACTTC. This codes for CASSLYGQTSGQETQYF.

This clonotype was counted between two and nine times. The chain uses TRBV5-1 and TRBJ1-1, with 9 bases lining up with TRBD1. J was trimmed by 5 bases and V by 4 bases; bases with no gene match: 6. Germline-derived CDR1 and CDR2 are SGHRS and YFSETQ. The CDR3 is 14 residues long. The CDR3 bases are TGCGCCAGCAGCGAGGAAGGGACAGGGACTGAAGCTTTCTTT. This gives the protein CASSEEGTGTEAFF.

The chain uses TRBV29-1 and TRBJ1-1, with D tentatively TRBD1 (5 bases). Germline assignment: CDR1 SQVTM and CDR2 ANQGSEA. Trimming removed 6 bases at V and 4 bases at J, with 9 bases between. The CDR3 spans 11 residues. CDR3 DNA: TGCAGCGTCTCAGGGAGCACTGAAGCTTTCTTT. Its protein is CSVSGSTEAFF. Full variable domain (remainder filled in from reference TRBV29-1 and TRBJ1-1): SAVISQKPSRDICQRGTSLTIQCQVDSQVTMMFWYRQQPGQSLTLIATANQGSEATYESGFVIDKFPISRPNLTFSTLTVSNMSPEDSSIYLCSVSGSTEAFFGQGTRLTVV.

The chain couples TRBV5-1 to TRBJ1-4, with D perhaps matching TRBD1 (6 bases). CDR3 length: 15 amino acids. CDR1 is SGHRS, CDR2 YFSETQ, per germline. V was trimmed by 0 bases and J by 8 bases, leaving 14 bases between them. CDR3 coding DNA: TGCGCCAGCAGCTTGGAGGGGGGAGCAGAGGAAAAACTGTTTTTT. Translated: CASSLEGGAEEKLFF.

This clonotype was seen at least ten times. The chain couples TRBV2 to TRBJ2-3, with D perhaps matching TRBD2 (5 bases). The germline gives CDR1 SNHLY, CDR2 FYNNEI. Trimming stripped 7 bases from V and 0 bases from J, with 14 bases between. The CDR3 spans 15 residues. This CDR3 is CASNGLGGSTDTQYF. The CDR3 nucleotides are TGTGCCAGCAACGGGCTGGGCGGGAGCACAGATACGCAGTATTTT.

This clonotype was seen only a few times. The chain is built from TRBV15 and TRBJ2-2; perhaps TRBD1 as D (5 bases). The CDR3 spans 15 residues. Germline lookup yields CDR1 LNHNV and CDR2 YYDKDF (reference sequence). The V end lost 1 base, the J end lost 2 bases, and 8 bases lay between the germline ends. CDR3 sequence (DNA): TGTGCCACCAGCAGAGTCGACAGAAACACCGGGGAGCTGTTTTTT. Its protein is CATSRVDRNTGELFF.

This clonotype was seen at least ten times. The chain employs TRBV24-1 and TRBJ2-7; D may be TRBD1 (5 bases). The CDR3 has 14 residues. Trimming shortened V by 3 bases and J by 4 bases, and 12 bases separated the two germline ends. CDR1 KGHDR and CDR2 SFDVKD come from the germline V gene. Here the CDR3 DNA reads TGTGCCACCAGTGATGCGCAGGGAACGTACGAGCAGTACTTC. It encodes CATSDAQGTYEQYF.

The table lists this clonotype with a few counts. The V call is TRBV5-1, the J call TRBJ2-3; D tentatively fits TRBD1 or TRBD2 (5 bases each). CDR3 length: 16 amino acids. Germline lookup yields CDR1 SGHRS and CDR2 YFSETQ. Trimming removed 4 bases at V and 5 bases at J, with 20 bases between. The CDR3 sequence is CASSISGTAALDTQYF. For the CDR3, the DNA is TGCGCCAGCAGCATATCCGGGACGGCCGCCCTAGATACGCAGTATTTT. The whole variable domain, remainder taken from reference TRBV5-1 and TRBJ2-3, is KAGVTQTPRYLIKTRGQQVTLSCSPISGHRSVSWYQQTPGQGLQFLFEYFSETQRNKGNFPGRFSGRQFSNSRSEMNVSTLELGDSALYLCASSISGTAALDTQYFGPGTRLTVL.

This clonotype occurred a few times. This chain joins TRBV15 and TRBJ1-5, with D hard to call. V shed 2 bases and J shed 2 bases, with 10 bases lying between them. The CDR3 loop spans 15 amino acids. Germline CDR1 is LNHNV and CDR2 is YYDKDF (reference sequence). CDR3: CATSRNQRGNQPQHF. The CDR3 DNA reads TGTGCCACCAGCAGAAATCAGAGGGGCAATCAGCCCCAGCATTTT.

The chain has TRBV7-6 and TRBJ1-1; TRBD1 matches 7 bases. CDR1 and CDR2 from the germline V gene are SGHVS and FNYEAQ. V was pared by 5 bases and J by 5 bases, with 5 bases of the junction left unmatched. This CDR3 has 13 amino acids. The CDR3 reads CASSPQGQTEAFF. DNA of the CDR3: TGTGCCAGCAGCCCACAGGGACAGACTGAAGCTTTCTTT.

This clonotype was recorded at least ten times. V gene TRBV4-2 combines with J gene TRBJ2-1; TRBD2 agrees at 10 bases. The CDR3 has 12 amino acids. Germline-derived CDR1 and CDR2 are LGHNA and YNFKEQ. With 4 bases clipped from V and 9 bases from J, the junction kept 0 bases outside the gene matches. The CDR3 sequence: CASSPSGSEQFF. In DNA form, the CDR3 reads TGTGCCAGCAGCCCTAGCGGGAGTGAGCAGTTCTTC.

A few counts support this clonotype. The genes are TRBV29-1 and TRBJ2-3; 10 positions match TRBD1. After removal of 3 bases from V and 4 bases from J, the junction contained 4 bases not matched to a gene. Germline-derived CDR1 and CDR2 are SQVTM and ANQGSEA. CDR3 length: 14 amino acids. The CDR3 coding sequence is TGCAGCGTTGAGGGGGACAGGGGCCCAGATACGCAGTATTTT. Its protein is CSVEGDRGPDTQYF.

This clonotype has a handful of counts. The V and J genes are TRBV12-3 or TRBV12-4 and TRBJ1-1; D not certain. CDR3 length equals 12 residues. Trimming took 2 bases from V and 4 from J, leaving 5 bases between them. Written as DNA, the CDR3 is TGTGCCAGCAGTTTATGGGTCACTGAAGCTTTCTTT. Protein product: CASSLWVTEAFF.

This clonotype occurred a few times. V usage is TRBV7-2 and J usage is TRBJ2-3, with D possibly TRBD1 on 6 matching bases. The V gene lost 3 bases and the J gene lost 5 bases, with 9 bases spanning the gap. The CDR3 spans 13 residues. Germline V gene lookup returns CDR1 SGHTA and CDR2 FQGNSA. The CDR3 DNA is TGTGCCAGCAGCTTCAAGGGGGAAGATACGCAGTATTTT. It encodes CASSFKGEDTQYF.